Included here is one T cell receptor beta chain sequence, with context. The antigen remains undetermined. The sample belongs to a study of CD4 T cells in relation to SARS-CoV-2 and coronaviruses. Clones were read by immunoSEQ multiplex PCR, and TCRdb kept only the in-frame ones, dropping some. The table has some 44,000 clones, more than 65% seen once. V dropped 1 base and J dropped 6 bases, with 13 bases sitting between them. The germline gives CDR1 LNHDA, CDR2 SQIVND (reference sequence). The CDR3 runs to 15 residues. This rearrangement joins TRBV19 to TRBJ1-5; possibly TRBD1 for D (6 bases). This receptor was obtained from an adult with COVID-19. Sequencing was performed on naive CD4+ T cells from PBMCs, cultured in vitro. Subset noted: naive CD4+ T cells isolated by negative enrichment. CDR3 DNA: TGTGCCAGTAGTATAGCAGGGGACGGGGGTCAGCCCCAGCATTTT. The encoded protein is CASSIAGDGGQPQHF.